This T cell receptor beta chain stems from a study of memory CD4+ T cells and cytomegalovirus serostatus. Study-wide background: Of the healthy Belgian adults, several were CMV seropositive and 24 seronegative.

The sort gate was single viable CD3+CD4+CD8-CD45RO+ cells for memory CD4+ T cells. This clone showed up many times. The antigen is undetermined. Germline values: CDR1 SQVTM, CDR2 ANQGSEA. After removal of 4 bases from V and 6 bases from J, the junction contained 9 bases not matched to a gene. This CDR3 has 14 amino acids. Points from the study as a whole: The CMV-associated TCR signature appears largely within the CD4+ memory repertoire.

Assay used: immunoSEQ multiplex PCR; TCRdb lists only in-frame clones, some missing. Of about 75,000 clones detected, around 78% appear once; the ten largest clones hold about 2.5%. The TCR originated in an adult in good health and CMV-seropositive. The V and J genes are TRBV29-1 and TRBJ1-2; 9 nucleotides agree with TRBD1. Sequencing was done on a sample of memory CD4+ T cells from blood. CDR3 sequence reads: CSVGRQGVEDGYTF. CDR3 coding DNA: TGCAGCGTTGGACGACAGGGGGTAGAGGATGGCTACACCTTC.